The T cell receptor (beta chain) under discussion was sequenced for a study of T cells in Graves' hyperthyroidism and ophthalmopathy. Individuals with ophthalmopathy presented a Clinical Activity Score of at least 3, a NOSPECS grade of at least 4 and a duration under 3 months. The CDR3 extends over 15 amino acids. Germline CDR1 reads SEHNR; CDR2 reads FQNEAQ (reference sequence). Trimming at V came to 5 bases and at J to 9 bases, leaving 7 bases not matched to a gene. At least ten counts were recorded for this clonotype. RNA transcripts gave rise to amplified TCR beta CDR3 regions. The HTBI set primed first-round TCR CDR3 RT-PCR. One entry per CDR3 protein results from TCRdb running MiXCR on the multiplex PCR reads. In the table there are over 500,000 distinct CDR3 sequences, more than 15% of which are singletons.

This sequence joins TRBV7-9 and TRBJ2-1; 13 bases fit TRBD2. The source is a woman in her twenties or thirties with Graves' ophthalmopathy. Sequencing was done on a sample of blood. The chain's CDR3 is CASSPRTSGSFEQFF. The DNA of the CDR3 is TGTGCCAGCAGCCCAAGGACTAGCGGGAGTTTTGAGCAGTTCTTC.